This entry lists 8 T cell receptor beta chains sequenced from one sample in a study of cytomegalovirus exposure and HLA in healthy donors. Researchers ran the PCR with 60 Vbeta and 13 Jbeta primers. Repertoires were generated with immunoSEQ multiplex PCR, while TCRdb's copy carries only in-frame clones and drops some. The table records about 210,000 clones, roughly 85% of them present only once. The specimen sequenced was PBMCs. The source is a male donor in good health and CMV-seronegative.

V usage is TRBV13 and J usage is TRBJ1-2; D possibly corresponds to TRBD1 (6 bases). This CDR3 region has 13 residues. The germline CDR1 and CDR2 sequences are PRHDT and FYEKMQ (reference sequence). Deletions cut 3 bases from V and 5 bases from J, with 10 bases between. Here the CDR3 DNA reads TGTGCCAGCAGCTTGGGGGGGGCATATGGCTACACCTTC. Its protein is CASSLGGAYGYTF.

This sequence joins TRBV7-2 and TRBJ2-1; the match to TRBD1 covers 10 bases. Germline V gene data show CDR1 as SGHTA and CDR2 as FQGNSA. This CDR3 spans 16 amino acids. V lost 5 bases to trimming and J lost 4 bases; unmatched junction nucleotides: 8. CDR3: CASSLTGTGVYNEQFF. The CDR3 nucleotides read TGTGCCAGCAGCCTTACCGGGACAGGGGTATACAATGAGCAGTTCTTC.

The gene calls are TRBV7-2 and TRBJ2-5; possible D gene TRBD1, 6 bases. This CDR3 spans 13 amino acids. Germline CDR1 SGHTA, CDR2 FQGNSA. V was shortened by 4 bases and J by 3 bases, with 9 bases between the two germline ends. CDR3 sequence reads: CASSSYREETQYF. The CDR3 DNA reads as TGTGCCAGCAGCTCTTACAGGGAAGAGACCCAGTACTTC.

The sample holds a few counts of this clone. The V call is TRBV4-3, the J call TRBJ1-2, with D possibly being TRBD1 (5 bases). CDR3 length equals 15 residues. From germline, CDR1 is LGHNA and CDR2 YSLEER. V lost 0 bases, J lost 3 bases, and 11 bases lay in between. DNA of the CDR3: TGCGCCAGCAGCCAAGATCACACGGGGGACTATGGCTACACCTTC. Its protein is CASSQDHTGDYGYTF.

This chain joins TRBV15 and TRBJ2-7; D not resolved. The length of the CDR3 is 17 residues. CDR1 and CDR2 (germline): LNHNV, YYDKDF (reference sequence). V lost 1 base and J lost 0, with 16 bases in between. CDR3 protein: CATSRGGVAANSYEQYF. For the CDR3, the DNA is TGTGCCACCAGCAGAGGAGGCGTAGCAGCAAACTCCTACGAGCAGTACTTC.

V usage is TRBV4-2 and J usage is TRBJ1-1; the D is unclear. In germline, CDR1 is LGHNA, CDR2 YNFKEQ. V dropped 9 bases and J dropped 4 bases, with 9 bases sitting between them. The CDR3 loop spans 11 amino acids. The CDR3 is CASSTGTEAFF. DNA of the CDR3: TGTGCCAGTTCTACGGGCACTGAAGCTTTCTTT.

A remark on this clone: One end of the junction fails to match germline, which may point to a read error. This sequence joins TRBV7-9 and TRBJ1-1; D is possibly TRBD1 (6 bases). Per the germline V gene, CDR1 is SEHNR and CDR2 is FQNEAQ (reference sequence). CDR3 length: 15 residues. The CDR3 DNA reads TGTTCCAGCAGACAGGAGTGGGGTTCGGGCACTGAAGCTTTCTTT. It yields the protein CSSRQEWGSGTEAFF. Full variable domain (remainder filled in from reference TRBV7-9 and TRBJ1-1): DTGVSQNPRHKITKRGQNVTFRCDPISEHNRLYWYRQTLGQGPEFLTYFQNEAQLEKSRLLSDRFSAERPKGSFSTLEIQRTEQGDSAMYLCSSRQEWGSGTEAFFGQGTRLTVV.

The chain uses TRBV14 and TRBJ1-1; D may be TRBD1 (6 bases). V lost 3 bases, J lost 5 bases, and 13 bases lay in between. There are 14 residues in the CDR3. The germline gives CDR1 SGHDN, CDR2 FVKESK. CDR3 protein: CASSQAGAGTEAFF. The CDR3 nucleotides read TGTGCCAGCAGCCAGGCGGGGGCAGGGACTGAAGCTTTCTTT.